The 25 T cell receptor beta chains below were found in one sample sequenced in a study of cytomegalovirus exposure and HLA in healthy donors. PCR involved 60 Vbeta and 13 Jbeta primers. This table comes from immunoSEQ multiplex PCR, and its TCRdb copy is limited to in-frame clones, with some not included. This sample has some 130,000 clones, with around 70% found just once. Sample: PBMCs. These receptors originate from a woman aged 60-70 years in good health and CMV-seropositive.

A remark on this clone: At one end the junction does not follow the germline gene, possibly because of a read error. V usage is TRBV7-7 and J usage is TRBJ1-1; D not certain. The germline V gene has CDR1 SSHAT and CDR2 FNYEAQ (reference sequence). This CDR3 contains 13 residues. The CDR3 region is CAGSLQWNTEAFF. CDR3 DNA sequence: TGTGCCGGCAGCTTACAATGGAACACTGAAGCTTTCTTT.

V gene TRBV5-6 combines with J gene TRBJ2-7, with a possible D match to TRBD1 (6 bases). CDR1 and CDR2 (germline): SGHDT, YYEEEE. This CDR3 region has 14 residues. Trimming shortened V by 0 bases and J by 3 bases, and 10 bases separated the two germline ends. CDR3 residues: CASSLVGGLYEQYF. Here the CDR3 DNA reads TGTGCCAGCAGCTTGGTTGGGGGCCTCTACGAGCAGTACTTC.

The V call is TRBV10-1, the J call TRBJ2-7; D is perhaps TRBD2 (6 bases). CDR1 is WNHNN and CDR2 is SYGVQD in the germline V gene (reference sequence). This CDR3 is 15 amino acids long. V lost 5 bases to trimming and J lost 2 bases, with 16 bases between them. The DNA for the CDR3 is TGCGCCAGCAGTATCATAGGGGACTGTCCCTACGAGCAGTACTTC. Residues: CASSIIGDCPYEQYF.

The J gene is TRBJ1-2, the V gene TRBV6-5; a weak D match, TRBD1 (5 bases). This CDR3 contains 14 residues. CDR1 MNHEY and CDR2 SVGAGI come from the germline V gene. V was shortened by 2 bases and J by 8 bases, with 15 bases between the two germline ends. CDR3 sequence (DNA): TGTGCCAGCAGTTACCGGGGCAGGGAGGGGGGCTACACCTTC. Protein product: CASSYRGREGGYTF.

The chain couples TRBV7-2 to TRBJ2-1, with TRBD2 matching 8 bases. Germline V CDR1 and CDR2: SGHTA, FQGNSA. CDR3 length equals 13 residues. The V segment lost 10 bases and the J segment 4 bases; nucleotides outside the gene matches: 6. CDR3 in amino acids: CATRGGLYNEQFF. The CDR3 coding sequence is TGTGCCACCCGGGGGGGCCTATACAATGAGCAGTTCTTC.

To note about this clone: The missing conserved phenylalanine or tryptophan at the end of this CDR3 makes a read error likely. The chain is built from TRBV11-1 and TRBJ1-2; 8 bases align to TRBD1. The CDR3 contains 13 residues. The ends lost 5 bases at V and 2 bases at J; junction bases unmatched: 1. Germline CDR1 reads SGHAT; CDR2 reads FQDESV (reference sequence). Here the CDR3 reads CASSRTGNYGYTL. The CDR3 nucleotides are TGTGCCAGCAGCAGGACAGGGAACTATGGCTACACCCTC.

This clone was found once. The CDR3 here is CASSLGTNSYEQYF. CDR3 sequence (DNA): TGTGCCAGCAGCTTAGGCACTAACTCCTACGAGCAGTACTTC. J is TRBJ2-7 and V is TRBV7-3; no definite D call. In germline, CDR1 is SGHTA, CDR2 FQGTGA. CDR3 size: 14 residues. Trimming stripped 2 bases from V and 0 bases from J, with 8 bases between.

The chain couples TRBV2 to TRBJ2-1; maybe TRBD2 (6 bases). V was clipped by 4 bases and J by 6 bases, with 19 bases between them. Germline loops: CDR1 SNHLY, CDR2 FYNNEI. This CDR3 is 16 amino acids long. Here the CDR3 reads CASSAPGLRRGNEQFF. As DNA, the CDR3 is TGTGCCAGCAGTGCCCCGGGCCTAAGGCGGGGCAATGAGCAGTTCTTC.

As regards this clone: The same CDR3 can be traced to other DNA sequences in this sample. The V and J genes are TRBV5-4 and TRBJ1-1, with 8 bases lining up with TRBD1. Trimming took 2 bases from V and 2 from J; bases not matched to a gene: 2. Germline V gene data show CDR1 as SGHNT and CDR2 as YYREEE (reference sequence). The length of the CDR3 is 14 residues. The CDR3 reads CASSLQGVNTEAFF. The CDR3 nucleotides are TGTGCCAGCAGCTTACAGGGGGTTAACACTGAAGCTTTCTTT. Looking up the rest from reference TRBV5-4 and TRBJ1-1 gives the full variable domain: ETGVTQSPTHLIKTRGQQVTLRCSSQSGHNTVSWYQQALGQGPQFIFQYYREEENGRGNFPPRFSGLQFPNYSSELNVNALELDDSALYLCASSLQGVNTEAFFGQGTRLTVV.

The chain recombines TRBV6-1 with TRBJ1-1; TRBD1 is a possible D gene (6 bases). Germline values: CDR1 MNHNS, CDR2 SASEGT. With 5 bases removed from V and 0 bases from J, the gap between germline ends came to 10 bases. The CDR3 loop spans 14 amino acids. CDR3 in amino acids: CASSLRTVNTEAFF. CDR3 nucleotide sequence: TGTGCCAGCAGTTTACGGACAGTGAACACTGAAGCTTTCTTT.

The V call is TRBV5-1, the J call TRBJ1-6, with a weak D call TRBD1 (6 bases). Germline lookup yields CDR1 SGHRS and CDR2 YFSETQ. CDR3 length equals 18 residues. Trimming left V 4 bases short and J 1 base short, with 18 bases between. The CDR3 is CASSLQGLFGSYNSPLHF. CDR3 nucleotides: TGCGCCAGCAGCCTGCAGGGGCTTTTCGGGTCCTATAATTCACCCCTCCACTTT.

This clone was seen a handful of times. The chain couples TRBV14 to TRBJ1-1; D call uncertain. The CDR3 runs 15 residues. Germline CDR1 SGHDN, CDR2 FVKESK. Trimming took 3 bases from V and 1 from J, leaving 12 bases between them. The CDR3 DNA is TGTGCCAGCAGCCAGGCCGGAGGCCCGAACACTGAAGCTTTCTTT. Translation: CASSQAGGPNTEAFF.

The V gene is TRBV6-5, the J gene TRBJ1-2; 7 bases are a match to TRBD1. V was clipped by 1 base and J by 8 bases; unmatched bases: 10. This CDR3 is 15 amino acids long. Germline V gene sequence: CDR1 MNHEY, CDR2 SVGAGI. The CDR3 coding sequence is TGTGCCAGCAGTTACTATAGACAGGGAACCGAGGGCTACACCTTC. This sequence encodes CASSYYRQGTEGYTF.

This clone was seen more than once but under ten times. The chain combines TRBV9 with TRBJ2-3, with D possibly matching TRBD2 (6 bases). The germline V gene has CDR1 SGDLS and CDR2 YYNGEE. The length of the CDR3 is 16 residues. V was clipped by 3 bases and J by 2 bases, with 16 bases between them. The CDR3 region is CASSGEGGAHTDTQYF. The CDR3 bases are TGTGCCAGCAGCGGGGAAGGAGGGGCGCACACAGATACGCAGTATTTT. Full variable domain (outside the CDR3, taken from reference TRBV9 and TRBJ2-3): DSGVTQTPKHLITATGQRVTLRCSPRSGDLSVYWYQQSLDQGLQFLIQYYNGEERAKGNILERFSAQQFPDLHSELNLSSLELGDSALYFCASSGEGGAHTDTQYFGPGTRLTVL.

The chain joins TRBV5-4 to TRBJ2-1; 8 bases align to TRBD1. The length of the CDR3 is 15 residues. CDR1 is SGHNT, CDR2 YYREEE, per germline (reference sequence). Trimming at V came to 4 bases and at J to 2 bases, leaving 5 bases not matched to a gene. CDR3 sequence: CASSLDRGPYNEQFF. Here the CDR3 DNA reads TGTGCCAGCAGCCTCGACAGGGGACCCTACAATGAGCAGTTCTTC.

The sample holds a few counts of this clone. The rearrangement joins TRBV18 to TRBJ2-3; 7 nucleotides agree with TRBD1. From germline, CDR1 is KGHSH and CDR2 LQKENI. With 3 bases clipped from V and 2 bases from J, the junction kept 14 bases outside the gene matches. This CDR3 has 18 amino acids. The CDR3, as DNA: TGTGCCAGCTCACCCTACGCACCGGGACAGAAAAACACAGATACGCAGTATTTT. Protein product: CASSPYAPGQKNTDTQYF.

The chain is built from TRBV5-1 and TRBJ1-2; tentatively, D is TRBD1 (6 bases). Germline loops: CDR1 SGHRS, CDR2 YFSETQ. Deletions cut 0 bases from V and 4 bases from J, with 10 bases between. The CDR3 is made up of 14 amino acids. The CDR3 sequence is CASSLGGGTYGYTF. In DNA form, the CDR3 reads TGCGCCAGCAGCTTGGGAGGGGGTACCTATGGCTACACCTTC.

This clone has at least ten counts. The CDR3 reads CASSGGIREKLFF. The DNA of the CDR3 is TGTGCCAGCAGTGGCGGGATTCGGGAAAAACTGTTTTTT. This chain links TRBV2 with TRBJ1-4; no definite D call. CDR1 and CDR2 (germline): SNHLY, FYNNEI. V was shortened by 4 bases and J by 8 bases, with 11 bases between the two germline ends. The CDR3 totals 13 residues.

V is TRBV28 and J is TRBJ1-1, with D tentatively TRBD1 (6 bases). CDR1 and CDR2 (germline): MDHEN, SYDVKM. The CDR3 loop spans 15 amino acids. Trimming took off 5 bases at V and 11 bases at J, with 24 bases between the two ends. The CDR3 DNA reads TGTGCCAGCAGTACCCTTCGCCCAGGGGAATTTGAGGCTTTCTTT. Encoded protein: CASSTLRPGEFEAFF.

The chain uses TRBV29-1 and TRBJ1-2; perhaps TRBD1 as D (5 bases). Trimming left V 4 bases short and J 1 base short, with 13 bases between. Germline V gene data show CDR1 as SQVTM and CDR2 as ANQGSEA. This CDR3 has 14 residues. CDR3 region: CSVGERGGNYGYTF. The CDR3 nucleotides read TGCAGCGTTGGCGAGCGGGGGGGTAACTATGGCTACACCTTC.

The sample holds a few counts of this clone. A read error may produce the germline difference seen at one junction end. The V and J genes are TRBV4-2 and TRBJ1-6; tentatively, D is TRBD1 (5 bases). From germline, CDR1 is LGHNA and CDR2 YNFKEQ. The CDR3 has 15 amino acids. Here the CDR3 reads CASSQGHKDNSPLHF. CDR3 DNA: TGTGCCAGCAGTCAAGGACATAAGGATAATTCACCCCTCCACTTT.

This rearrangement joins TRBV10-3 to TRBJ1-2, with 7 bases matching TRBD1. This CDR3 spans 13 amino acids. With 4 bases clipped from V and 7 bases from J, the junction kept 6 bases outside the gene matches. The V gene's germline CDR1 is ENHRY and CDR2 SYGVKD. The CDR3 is CAISGTGGGGYTF. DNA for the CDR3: TGTGCCATCAGTGGGACAGGAGGCGGTGGCTACACCTTC.

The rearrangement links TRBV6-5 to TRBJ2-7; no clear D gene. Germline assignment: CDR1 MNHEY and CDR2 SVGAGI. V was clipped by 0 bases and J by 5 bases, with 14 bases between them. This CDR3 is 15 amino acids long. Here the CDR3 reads CASSYSSLHPDEQYF. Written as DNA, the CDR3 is TGTGCCAGCAGTTACTCGAGTCTTCACCCCGACGAGCAGTACTTC.

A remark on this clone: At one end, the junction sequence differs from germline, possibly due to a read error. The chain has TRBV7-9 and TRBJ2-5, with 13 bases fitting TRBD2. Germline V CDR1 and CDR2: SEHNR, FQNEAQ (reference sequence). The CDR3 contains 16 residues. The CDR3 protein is CSSSLTSGGGRETQYF. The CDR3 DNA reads TGTTCCAGCAGCTTAACTAGCGGGGGGGGTCGGGAGACCCAGTACTTC. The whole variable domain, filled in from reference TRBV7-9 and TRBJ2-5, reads DTGVSQNPRHKITKRGQNVTFRCDPISEHNRLYWYRQTLGQGPEFLTYFQNEAQLEKSRLLSDRFSAERPKGSFSTLEIQRTEQGDSAMYLCSSSLTSGGGRETQYFGPGTRLLVL.

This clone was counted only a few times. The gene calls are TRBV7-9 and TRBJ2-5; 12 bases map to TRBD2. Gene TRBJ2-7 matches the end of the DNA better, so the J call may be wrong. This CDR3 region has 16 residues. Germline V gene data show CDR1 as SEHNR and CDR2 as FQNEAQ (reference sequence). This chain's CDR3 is CASSLGASGGAYEQYF. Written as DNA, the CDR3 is TGTGCCAGCAGCTTAGGAGCTAGCGGGGGGGCTTACGAGCAGTACTTC.